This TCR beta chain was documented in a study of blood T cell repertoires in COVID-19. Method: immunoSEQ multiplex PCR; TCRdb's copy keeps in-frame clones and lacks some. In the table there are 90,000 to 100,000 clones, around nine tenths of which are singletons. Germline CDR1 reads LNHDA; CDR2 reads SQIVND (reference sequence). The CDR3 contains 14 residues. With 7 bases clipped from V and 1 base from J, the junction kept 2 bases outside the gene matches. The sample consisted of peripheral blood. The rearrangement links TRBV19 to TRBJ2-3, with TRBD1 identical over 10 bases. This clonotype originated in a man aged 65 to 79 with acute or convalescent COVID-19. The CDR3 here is CASIDRGRTDTQYF. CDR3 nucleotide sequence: TGTGCCAGTATTGACAGGGGGCGCACAGATACGCAGTATTTT.